The clone carrying this T cell receptor (beta chain) has more than one count but fewer than ten. A much larger clone sits a single nucleotide away, making a read error possible. These data are taken from a study of T cells in Graves' hyperthyroidism and ophthalmopathy. TCR beta CDR3 region amplification was performed from RNA transcripts. First-round RT-PCR targeting the TCR CDR3 was performed with the HTBI primer set. Each CDR3 protein gets one entry after TCRdb re-called the multiplex PCR reads with MiXCR. This repertoire shows approximately 430,000 distinct CDR3 sequences, roughly 14% found once; its top ten account for roughly an eighth. Investigators excluded patients with uncontrolled infection, other autoimmune disease, pregnancy or lactation. Sequencing was done on a sample of blood. The origin of this receptor is a young woman with Graves' hyperthyroidism.

CDR3: CAGSLAAGGHEQYF. In DNA, the CDR3 is TGTGCCGGCAGCTTAGCCGCAGGGGGCCACGAGCAGTACTTC. The V gene is TRBV11-2, the J gene TRBJ2-7; 8 bases are a match to TRBD1. CDR1 SGHAT and CDR2 FQNNGV come from the germline V gene. The CDR3 sequence is 14 residues long.